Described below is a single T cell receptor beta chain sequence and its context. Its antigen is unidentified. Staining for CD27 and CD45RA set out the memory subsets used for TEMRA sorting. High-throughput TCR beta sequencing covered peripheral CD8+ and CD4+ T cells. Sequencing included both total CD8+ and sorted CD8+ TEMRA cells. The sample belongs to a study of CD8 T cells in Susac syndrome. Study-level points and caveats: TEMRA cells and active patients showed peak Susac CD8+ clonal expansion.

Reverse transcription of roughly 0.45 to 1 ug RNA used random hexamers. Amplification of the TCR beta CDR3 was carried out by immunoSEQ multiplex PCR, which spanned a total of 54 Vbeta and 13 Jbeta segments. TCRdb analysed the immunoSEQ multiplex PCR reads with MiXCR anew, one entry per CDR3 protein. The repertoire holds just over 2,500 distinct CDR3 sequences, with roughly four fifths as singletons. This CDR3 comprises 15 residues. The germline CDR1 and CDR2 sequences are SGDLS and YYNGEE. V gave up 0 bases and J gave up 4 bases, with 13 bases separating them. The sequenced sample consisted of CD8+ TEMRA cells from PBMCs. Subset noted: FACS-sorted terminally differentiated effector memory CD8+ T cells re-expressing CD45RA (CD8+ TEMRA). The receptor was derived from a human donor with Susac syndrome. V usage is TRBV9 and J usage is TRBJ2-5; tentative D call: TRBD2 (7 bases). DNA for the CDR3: TGTGCCAGCAGCGTAGGAGGGGGGGCTGGAGAGACCCAGTACTTC. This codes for CASSVGGGAGETQYF.